Shown below are 4 T cell receptor beta chains from a single sample sequenced in a study of early T cells in non-severe SARS-CoV-2 infection. TCRdb analysed the 5' RACE reads with MiXCR anew, one entry per CDR3 protein. Of tens of thousands of distinct CDR3 sequences detected, 8% to 13% appear once; the ten largest clones hold under 6%. Source material: whole blood. Source of these receptors: an adult who was a healthcare worker with PCR-confirmed SARS-CoV-2 infection or an uninfected control (not recorded which).

The chain joins TRBV7-2 to TRBJ1-3, with TRBD1 matching over 9 bases. This CDR3 comprises 16 residues. Germline lookup yields CDR1 SGHTA and CDR2 FQGNSA. V lost 5 bases to trimming and J lost 5 bases; unmatched junction nucleotides: 10. The DNA of the CDR3 is TGTGCCAGCAGCCCTCCGCCGGGACAGGGTCGAAACACCATATATTTT. Translating it yields CASSPPPGQGRNTIYF.

This clonotype was seen ten or more times. This rearrangement joins TRBV6-1 to TRBJ1-4; no reliable D call. CDR1 MNHNS and CDR2 SASEGT come from the germline V gene. Trimming took 0 bases from V and 5 from J, leaving 13 bases between them. The CDR3 extends over 16 amino acids. The DNA of the CDR3 is TGTGCCAGCAGTGAAGCGGTGGCCGTTCTAAATGAAAAACTGTTTTTT. This gives the protein CASSEAVAVLNEKLFF.

This clonotype was counted at least ten times. This chain connects TRBV29-1 to TRBJ1-2; no clear D gene. V was cut by 1 base and J by 2 bases, with 11 bases left in between. The CDR3 extends over 14 amino acids. Germline assignment: CDR1 SQVTM and CDR2 ANQGSEA. The CDR3 DNA is TGCAGCGTTGAAGTCCGCGCCTTAAACTATGGCTACACCTTC. Its protein is CSVEVRALNYGYTF.

In this sample, this clonotype turned up many times. The chain combines TRBV20-1 with TRBJ2-3; D is unresolved. The CDR3 contains 13 residues. Trimming removed 6 bases from V and 2 bases from J, with 12 bases in between. CDR1 and CDR2 (germline): DFQATT, SNEGSKA (reference sequence). The CDR3 DNA sequence: TGCAGTGCAGGGCCGGGCTACACAGATACGCAGTATTTT. Its protein product is CSAGPGYTDTQYF.